One sample yielded the 22 T cell receptor beta chains listed below, sequenced in a study of CD8+ T cells in alopecia areata. Isolated RNA was reverse transcribed into cDNA used as the sequencing template. The assay was immunoSEQ multiplex PCR, and TCRdb's table has in-frame clones only and misses some. The table has about 180,000 clones, 50% to 70% seen once. The sequences come from CD4+ T cells sorted from blood, collected at week 0. The receptors were sampled from a human donor with alopecia areata.

There are a few counts of this clone. V usage is TRBV10-3 and J usage is TRBJ2-6; D is ambiguous. The V gene's germline CDR1 is ENHRY and CDR2 SYGVKD. This CDR3 is 15 amino acids long. V was cut by 2 bases and J by 4 bases, with 9 bases left in between. The chain's CDR3 is CAISETVVGANVLTF. Written as DNA, the CDR3 is TGTGCCATCAGTGAGACGGTTGTCGGGGCCAACGTCCTGACTTTC.

This chain uses TRBV5-1 with TRBJ1-1; D ambiguous. CDR3 length: 13 amino acids. Per germline, CDR1 SGHRS and CDR2 YFSETQ. V lost 4 bases and J lost 1, with 8 bases in between. CDR3: CASSTQENTEAFF. The CDR3 DNA is TGCGCCAGCAGCACCCAGGAGAACACTGAAGCTTTCTTT.

The sample holds one count of this clone. The chain employs TRBV15 and TRBJ1-2, with D unclear. The V end lost 1 base, the J end lost 4 bases, and 10 bases lay between the germline ends. Germline V gene data show CDR1 as LNHNV and CDR2 as YYDKDF (reference sequence). There are 14 residues in the CDR3. The CDR3 DNA sequence: TGTGCCACCAGCAGAGCCTTAGCCCGCTATGGCTACACCTTC. Amino acid sequence: CATSRALARYGYTF.

This clone was observed a single time. V gene TRBV29-1 combines with J gene TRBJ2-3; maybe TRBD2 (6 bases). The CDR3 totals 14 residues. Germline V gene sequence: CDR1 SQVTM, CDR2 ANQGSEA. The germline V and J ends were trimmed by 6 bases and 0 bases, with 13 bases remaining between them. The CDR3 DNA sequence: TGCAGCGTGCGGGACTTAACTAGCACAGATACGCAGTATTTT. It is translated as CSVRDLTSTDTQYF.

This clone was counted between two and nine times. The sample has other DNA sequences that encode this CDR3 too. The genes are TRBV29-1 and TRBJ1-1; D is ambiguous. The V end lost 4 bases, the J end lost 0 bases, and 9 bases lay between the germline ends. The CDR3 consists of 13 residues. Per germline, CDR1 SQVTM and CDR2 ANQGSEA. Written as DNA, the CDR3 is TGCAGCGTTGTACGCAGGTTGAACACTGAAGCTTTCTTT. Encoded protein: CSVVRRLNTEAFF.

This clone was counted between two and nine times. The V call is TRBV29-1, the J call TRBJ2-5; D tentatively fits TRBD1 or TRBD2 (6 bases each). V shed 6 bases and J shed 2 bases, with 22 bases lying between them. The CDR3 contains 16 residues. Germline CDR1 SQVTM, CDR2 ANQGSEA. The CDR3 coding sequence is TGCAGCGTCAAACCCACCCTGGGGGGCCTGCAAGAGACCCAGTACTTC. Its protein is CSVKPTLGGLQETQYF.

The chain couples TRBV14 to TRBJ2-7; no clear D. Trimming took off 4 bases at V and 6 bases at J, with 13 bases between the two ends. Germline-derived CDR1 and CDR2 are SGHDN and FVKESK. This CDR3 spans 13 amino acids. This chain's CDR3 is CASSPIPDREQYF. CDR3 sequence (DNA): TGTGCCAGCAGCCCGATTCCGGACCGCGAGCAGTACTTC. Based on the CDR3 plus reference TRBV14 and TRBJ2-7, the full variable domain is EAGVTQFPSHSVIEKGQTVTLRCDPISGHDNLYWYRRVMGKEIKFLLHFVKESKQDESGMPNNRFLAERTGGTYSTLKVQPAELEDSGVYFCASSPIPDREQYFGPGTRLTVT.

The chain carries TRBV29-1 and TRBJ2-7; possibly TRBD2 for D (6 bases). The germline V gene encodes CDR1 SQVTM and CDR2 ANQGSEA. Trimming shortened V by 7 bases and J by 1 base, and 8 bases separated the two germline ends. CDR3 size: 11 residues. CDR3 residues: CSAGGSYEQYF. The CDR3 region has the DNA TGCAGCGCCGGGGGTTCCTACGAGCAGTACTTC.

The rearrangement joins TRBV11-2 to TRBJ2-5; TRBD2 agrees at 10 bases. Germline-derived CDR1 and CDR2 are SGHAT and FQNNGV. V lost 6 bases, J lost 5 bases, and 9 bases stayed unmatched. This CDR3 is 15 amino acids long. The CDR3 DNA follows: TGTGCCAGCAGGCCAGCGGGGGGGCTCCTGGAGACCCAGTACTTC. It translates to CASRPAGGLLETQYF.

V is TRBV9 and J is TRBJ1-1; no definite D call. The CDR3 runs 14 residues. Trimming removed 0 bases at V and 1 base at J, with 7 bases between. The germline V gene encodes CDR1 SGDLS and CDR2 YYNGEE. CDR3 bases: TGTGCCAGCAGCGTAGCTTGGCAGAACACTGAAGCTTTCTTT. Amino acids: CASSVAWQNTEAFF.

This chain links TRBV10-3 with TRBJ1-2; 7 nucleotides line up with TRBD1. Trimming took 4 bases from V and 4 from J; bases not matched to a gene: 9. CDR1 and CDR2 (germline): ENHRY, SYGVKD. CDR3 length: 15 amino acids. CDR3 protein: CAISVAGTDSYGYTF. The CDR3 bases are TGTGCCATCAGTGTGGCCGGGACAGACAGCTATGGCTACACCTTC.

The chain couples TRBV14 to TRBJ2-6; 9 nucleotides line up with TRBD1. The V gene end was trimmed by 1 base and the J gene end by 4 bases; junction bases not matched to a gene: 8. The CDR3 spans 18 residues. Per germline, CDR1 SGHDN and CDR2 FVKESK. The CDR3: CASSQGPGQGTGANVLTF. In DNA form, the CDR3 reads TGTGCCAGCAGCCAAGGACCGGGACAGGGTACCGGGGCCAACGTCCTGACTTTC.

Note on this clone: The germline gene is not matched at one end of the junction; a read error may be the cause. The rearrangement links TRBV29-1 to TRBJ2-1; 8 bases line up with TRBD1. CDR1 SQVTM and CDR2 ANQGSEA come from the germline V gene. The length of the CDR3 is 13 residues. The CDR3 bases are TGCAACGTTGATGCAGGGGGCTGGGATGAGCAGTTCTTC. Residues: CNVDAGGWDEQFF.

The V call is TRBV11-2, the J call TRBJ2-7; unclear D gene. Looked up from germline, CDR1 is SGHAT and CDR2 is FQNNGV. The length of the CDR3 is 13 residues. The V end was cut by 1 base, the J end by 1 base, with 5 bases between. The DNA of the CDR3 is TGTGCCAGCAGCTTAGCCAGATCCTACGAGCAGTACTTC. As protein: CASSLARSYEQYF.

The chain carries TRBV2 and TRBJ2-2; D perhaps matches TRBD2 (5 bases). This CDR3 is built from 15 residues. With 7 bases removed from V and 0 bases from J, the gap between germline ends came to 12 bases. The germline CDR1 and CDR2 sequences are SNHLY and FYNNEI. This CDR3 reads CASNGGPANTGELFF. CDR3 DNA: TGTGCCAGCAACGGCGGGCCTGCGAACACCGGGGAGCTGTTTTTT.

This clone was observed a single time. The chain carries TRBV29-1 and TRBJ2-3; D not certain. Germline V gene lookup returns CDR1 SQVTM and CDR2 ANQGSEA. This CDR3 is built from 13 residues. Trimming removed 6 bases at V and 2 bases at J, with 12 bases between. The CDR3 bases are TGCAGCGTATCCGGAAGGGTCACAGATACGCAGTATTTT. Its protein product is CSVSGRVTDTQYF.

A few counts support this clone. This chain connects TRBV29-1 to TRBJ2-1; 8 bases match TRBD2. The junction had 7 bases not matched to a gene; V was cut back by 8 bases and J by 4 bases. The CDR3 contains 13 residues. Germline assignment: CDR1 SQVTM and CDR2 ANQGSEA. This CDR3 reads CSFWRGAYNEQFF. CDR3 nucleotides: TGCAGCTTTTGGCGGGGGGCATACAATGAGCAGTTCTTC.

This chain uses TRBV6-1 with TRBJ1-1; D remains unclear. The germline CDR1 and CDR2 sequences are MNHNS and SASEGT. Trimming removed 5 bases from V and 5 bases from J, with 9 bases in between. The CDR3 spans 12 residues. The CDR3 sequence: CASSTRTTEAFF. In DNA, the CDR3 is TGTGCCAGCAGTACTCGAACGACTGAAGCTTTCTTT.

This clone was observed a few times. The V call is TRBV7-2, the J call TRBJ2-7; D is undetermined. Trimming shortened V by 6 bases and J by 1 base, and 4 bases separated the two germline ends. Looked up from germline, CDR1 is SGHTA and CDR2 is FQGNSA. The CDR3 sequence is 11 residues long. CDR3 sequence (DNA): TGTGCCAGCAGTCGATCCTACGAGCAGTACTTC. It encodes CASSRSYEQYF.

This clone has a single count. This chain connects TRBV2 to TRBJ1-2; a possible D gene is TRBD1 (6 bases). V was pared by 8 bases and J by 8 bases, with 24 bases between. This CDR3 region has 15 residues. Germline assignment: CDR1 SNHLY and CDR2 FYNNEI. Written as DNA, the CDR3 is TGTGCCAGCCTGCAAGAGACAGGCCCTGTATCGGGCTACACCTTC. Its translation: CASLQETGPVSGYTF.

V usage is TRBV15 and J usage is TRBJ1-1, with unresolved D. V dropped 1 base and J dropped 3 bases, with 3 bases sitting between them. Germline V gene sequence: CDR1 LNHNV, CDR2 YYDKDF (reference sequence). The CDR3 is made up of 12 amino acids. The CDR3: CATSRGYTEAFF. CDR3 sequence (DNA): TGTGCCACCAGCAGAGGATACACTGAAGCTTTCTTT.

The chain is built from TRBV4-3 and TRBJ2-7; D might be TRBD1 (5 bases). V dropped 6 bases and J dropped 1 base, with 10 bases sitting between them. CDR1 is LGHNA and CDR2 is YSLEER in the germline V gene. This CDR3 comprises 13 residues. In DNA form, the CDR3 reads TGCGCCAGCAGTTTTGCAGGGTCCTACGAGCAGTACTTC. Amino acid sequence: CASSFAGSYEQYF.